This TCR beta chain derives from a study of blood T cell repertoires in COVID-19. Clones were sequenced by immunoSEQ multiplex PCR, and TCRdb holds only the in-frame ones, with some missing. The top ten hold roughly 3.5% of the sample, which has about 150,000 clones, 65% to 90% seen once. CDR3 length equals 15 residues. V was clipped by 6 bases and J by 9 bases; unmatched bases: 13. In germline, CDR1 is MNHEY, CDR2 SVGAGI. The chain uses TRBV6-5 and TRBJ2-1, with 8 nucleotides matching TRBD2. The material sequenced was peripheral blood. The sequence came from a man aged 70 or older with acute or convalescent COVID-19. The CDR3 protein is CASRGGLAGFIEQFF. The CDR3 coding sequence is TGTGCCAGCAGGGGGGGCCTAGCGGGCTTCATTGAGCAGTTCTTC.